This TCR beta chain was sequenced during a study of CD8 T cells in Susac syndrome (dated 2019 in TCRdb). Broadly, across the study: Whether CD8+ T cell activation and differentiation in Susac syndrome was antigen driven was tested using repertoire sequencing.

RNA was extracted with the RNeasy kit and about 0.5 to 1 ug was reverse transcribed using random hexamers. The immunoSEQ multiplex PCR assay, which covers 54 Vbeta and 13 Jbeta segments, was used to amplify TCR beta CDR3 regions. PCR amplification bias was corrected using a synthetic template baseline for primer optimization and computational correction. In the original analysis: Reads were annotated to V, D and J genes per IMGT and analyzed with immunoSEQ Analyzer, keeping only productive sequences. To calculate clonality, Shannon entropy was normalized by log2 of the number of productive unique sequences and then subtracted from one. For each patient and control, public and private clones were evaluated among the 100 most prevalent clones. Clones were defined as Susac-specific when absent from the healthy and MS cohorts, from about a thousand published viral clones and from other ImmuneACCESS disease sequences. In-frame beta chains were kept once TCRdb had trimmed the public reads at Q25 with fastp and called clones with MiXCR. Each entry merges the rows of one CDR3 protein and shows their most common DNA and genes. TCRdb assigned the V and J calls; the authors' analysis was not used. This sample holds a few hundred thousand distinct CDR3 sequences; around 95% were observed only once. 0.055% to 0.075% of the sample lies in the top ten.

Points the paper makes about the study in general: The number of individuals in the TCR sequencing and HLA analysis was recognized as being relatively small.

CDR1 and CDR2 were assigned from the germline V gene as SGHRS and YFSETQ. A distance of 13 bases separates the germline ends of V and J, which lose 4 bases and 5 bases respectively. Taken from cysteine to phenylalanine, the CDR3 has 14 residues. The retained sequence is limited to the CDR3, 42 bases, with the frame set at the first base. In the case of this clonotype: The antigen it binds to is not known. One base away there is no much larger clone; base qualities are not given.

High-throughput TCR beta sequencing profiled peripheral blood CD8+ and CD4+ T cells from healthy donors, Susac syndrome patients and multiple sclerosis patients. The multiple sclerosis controls were treatment-naive patients whose relapsing-remitting disease, either stable or active, fulfilled the revised McDonald criteria. Bulk CD8+ and CD4+ T cells were purified magnetically by negative isolation, whereas CD8+ TEMRA cells were enriched by FACS. Blood was collected in EDTA tubes and processed within 24 hours, with PBMCs isolated through density gradient centrifugation. PBMCs intended for TCR sequencing were frozen in liquid nitrogen and were later thawed in a 37 degrees C water bath. A purity of at least 90% was achieved for sorted or isolated CD4+, CD8+ and CD8+ TEMRA cells.

This chain is built from TRBV5-1 and TRBJ2-1, with the D assignment possibly TRBD1 or TRBD2, given 5 matching bases for each. Sample: CD4+ T cells from PBMCs. The sequence was obtained from a human donor with multiple sclerosis. The CDR3 loop reads CASSLGTAHNEQFF. The DNA reads TGCGCCAGCAGCCTCGGGACGGCTCACAATGAGCAGTTCTTC.